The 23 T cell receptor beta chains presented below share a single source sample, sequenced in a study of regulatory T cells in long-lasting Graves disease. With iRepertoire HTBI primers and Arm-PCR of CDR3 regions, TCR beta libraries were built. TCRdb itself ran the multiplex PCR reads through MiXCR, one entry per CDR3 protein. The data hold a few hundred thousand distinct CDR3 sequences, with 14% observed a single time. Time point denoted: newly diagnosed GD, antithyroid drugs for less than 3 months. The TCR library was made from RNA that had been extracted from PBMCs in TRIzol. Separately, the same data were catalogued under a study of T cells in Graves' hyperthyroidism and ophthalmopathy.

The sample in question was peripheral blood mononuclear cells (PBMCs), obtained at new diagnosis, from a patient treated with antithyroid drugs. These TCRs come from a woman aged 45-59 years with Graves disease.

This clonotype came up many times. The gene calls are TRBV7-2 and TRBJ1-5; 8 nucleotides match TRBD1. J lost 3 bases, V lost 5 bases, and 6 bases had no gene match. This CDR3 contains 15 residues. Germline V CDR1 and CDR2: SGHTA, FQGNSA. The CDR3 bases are TGTGCCAGCAGCGGCCGACAGGGGCCCAATCAGCCCCAGCATTTT. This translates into CASSGRQGPNQPQHF.

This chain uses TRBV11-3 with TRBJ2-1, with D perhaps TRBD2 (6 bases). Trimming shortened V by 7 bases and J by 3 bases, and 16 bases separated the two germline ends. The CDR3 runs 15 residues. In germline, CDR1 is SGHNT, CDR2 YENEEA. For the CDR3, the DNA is TGTGCCAGCACCAAGTGGACGGGAGACTACAATGAGCAGTTCTTC. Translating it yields CASTKWTGDYNEQFF.

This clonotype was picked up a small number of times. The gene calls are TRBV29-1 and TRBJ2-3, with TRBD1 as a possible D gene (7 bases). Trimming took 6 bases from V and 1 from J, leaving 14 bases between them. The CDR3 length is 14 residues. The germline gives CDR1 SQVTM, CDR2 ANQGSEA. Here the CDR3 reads CSVDQGGGTDTQYF. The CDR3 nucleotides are TGCAGCGTGGACCAGGGGGGCGGCACAGATACGCAGTATTTT.

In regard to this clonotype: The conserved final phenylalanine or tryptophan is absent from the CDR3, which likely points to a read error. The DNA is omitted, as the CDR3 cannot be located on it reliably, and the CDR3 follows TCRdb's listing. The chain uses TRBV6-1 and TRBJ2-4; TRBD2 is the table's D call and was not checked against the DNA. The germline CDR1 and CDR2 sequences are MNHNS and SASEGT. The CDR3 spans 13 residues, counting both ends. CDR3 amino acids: CASSGVRETFFGP.

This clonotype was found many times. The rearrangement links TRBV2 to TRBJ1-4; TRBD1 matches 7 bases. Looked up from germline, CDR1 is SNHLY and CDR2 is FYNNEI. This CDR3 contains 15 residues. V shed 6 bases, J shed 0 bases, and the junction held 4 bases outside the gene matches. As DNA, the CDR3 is TGTGCCAGCAGAAAAGACAGGGCAACTAATGAAAAACTGTTTTTT. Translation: CASRKDRATNEKLFF.

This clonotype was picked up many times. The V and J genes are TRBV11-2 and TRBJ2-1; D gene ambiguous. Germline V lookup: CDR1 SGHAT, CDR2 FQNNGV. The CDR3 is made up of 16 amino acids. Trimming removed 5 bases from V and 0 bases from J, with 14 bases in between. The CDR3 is CASSPTRFGSYNEQFF. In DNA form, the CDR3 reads TGTGCCAGCAGCCCAACTCGGTTTGGCTCCTACAATGAGCAGTTCTTC.

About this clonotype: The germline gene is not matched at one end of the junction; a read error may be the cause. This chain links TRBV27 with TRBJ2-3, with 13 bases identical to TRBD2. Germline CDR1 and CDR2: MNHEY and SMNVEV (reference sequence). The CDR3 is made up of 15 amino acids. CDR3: CVSSPGLAGVNNRYF. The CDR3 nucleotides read TGTGTCAGCAGTCCCGGACTAGCGGGAGTTAATAACCGGTATTTT.

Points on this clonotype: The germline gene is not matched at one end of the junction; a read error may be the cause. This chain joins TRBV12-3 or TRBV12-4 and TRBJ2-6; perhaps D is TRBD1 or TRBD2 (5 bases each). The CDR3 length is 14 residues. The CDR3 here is CASSWGDGADVLTF. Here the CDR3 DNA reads TGTGCCAGCAGTTGGGGAGACGGGGCCGACGTCCTGACTTTC.

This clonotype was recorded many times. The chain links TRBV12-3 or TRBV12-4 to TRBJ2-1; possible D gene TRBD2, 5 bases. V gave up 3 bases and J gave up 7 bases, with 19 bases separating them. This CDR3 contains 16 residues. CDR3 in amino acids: CASSFMGGRMINEQFF. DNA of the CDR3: TGTGCCAGCAGTTTCATGGGTGGGAGAATGATTAATGAGCAGTTCTTC.

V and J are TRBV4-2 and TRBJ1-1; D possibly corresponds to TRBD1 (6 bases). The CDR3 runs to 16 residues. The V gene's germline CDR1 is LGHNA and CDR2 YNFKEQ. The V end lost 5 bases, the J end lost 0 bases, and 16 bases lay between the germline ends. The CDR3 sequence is CASSKGGQELNTEAFF. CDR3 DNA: TGTGCCAGCAGCAAAGGGGGGCAGGAATTGAACACTGAAGCTTTCTTT.

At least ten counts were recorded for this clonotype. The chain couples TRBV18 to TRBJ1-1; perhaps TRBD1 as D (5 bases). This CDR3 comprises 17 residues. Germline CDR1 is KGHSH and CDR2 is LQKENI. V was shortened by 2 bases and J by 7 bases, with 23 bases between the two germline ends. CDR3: CASSPRSRDRRAGEAFF. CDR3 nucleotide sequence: TGTGCCAGCTCACCAAGGTCTAGGGACCGCCGCGCGGGTGAAGCTTTCTTT.

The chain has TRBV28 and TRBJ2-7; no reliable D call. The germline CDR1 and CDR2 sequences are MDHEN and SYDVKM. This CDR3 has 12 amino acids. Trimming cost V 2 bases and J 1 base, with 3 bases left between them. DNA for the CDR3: TGTGCCAGCAGTTTAATGTCCTACGAGCAGTACTTC. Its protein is CASSLMSYEQYF.

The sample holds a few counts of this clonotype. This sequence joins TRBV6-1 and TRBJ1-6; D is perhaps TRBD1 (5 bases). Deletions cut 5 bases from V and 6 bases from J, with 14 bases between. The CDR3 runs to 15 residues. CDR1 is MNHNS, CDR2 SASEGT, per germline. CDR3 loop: CASSRDLLVNSPLHF. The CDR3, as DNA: TGTGCCAGCAGTCGGGACCTCCTGGTTAATTCACCCCTCCACTTT.

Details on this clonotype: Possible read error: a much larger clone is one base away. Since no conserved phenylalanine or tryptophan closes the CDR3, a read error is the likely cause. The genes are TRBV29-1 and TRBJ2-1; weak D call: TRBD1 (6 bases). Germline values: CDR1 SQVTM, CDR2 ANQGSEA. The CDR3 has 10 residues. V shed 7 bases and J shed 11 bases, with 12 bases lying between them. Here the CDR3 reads CSGQQGKQFL. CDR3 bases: TGCAGCGGGCAACAGGGCAAGCAGTTCCTC.

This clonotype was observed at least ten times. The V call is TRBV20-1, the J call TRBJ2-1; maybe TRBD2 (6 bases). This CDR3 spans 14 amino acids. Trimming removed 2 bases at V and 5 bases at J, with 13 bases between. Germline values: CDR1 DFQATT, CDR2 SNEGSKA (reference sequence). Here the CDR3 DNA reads TGCAGTGCTAGAAAGGGCCCTAGCGACAATGAGCAGTTCTTC. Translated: CSARKGPSDNEQFF.

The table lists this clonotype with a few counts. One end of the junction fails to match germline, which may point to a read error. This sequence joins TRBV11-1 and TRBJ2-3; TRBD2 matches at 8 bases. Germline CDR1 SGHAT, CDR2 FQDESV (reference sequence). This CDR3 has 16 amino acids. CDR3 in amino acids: CACSLTAGVGTDTQYF. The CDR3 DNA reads TGTGCCTGCAGCTTAACAGCGGGAGTAGGCACAGATACGCAGTATTTT. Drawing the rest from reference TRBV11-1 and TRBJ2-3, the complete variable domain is EAEVAQSPRYKITEKSQAVAFWCDPISGHATLYWYRQILGQGPELLVQFQDESVVDDSQLPKDRFSAERLKGVDSTLKIQPAELGDSAMYLCACSLTAGVGTDTQYFGPGTRLTVL.

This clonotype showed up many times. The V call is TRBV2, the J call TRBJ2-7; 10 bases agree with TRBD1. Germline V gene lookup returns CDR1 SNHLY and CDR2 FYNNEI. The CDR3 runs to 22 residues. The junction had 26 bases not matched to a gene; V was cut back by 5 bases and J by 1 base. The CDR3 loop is CASSFRPKTGQGTSSISYEQYF. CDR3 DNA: TGTGCCAGCAGTTTTCGACCGAAGACGGGACAGGGGACCTCGTCGATTTCCTACGAGCAGTACTTC.

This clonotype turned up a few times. CDR3 DNA: TGTGCCAGTAGTATAGCTAGCGGGGTTTCCTACAATGAGCAGTTCTTC. Translation: CASSIASGVSYNEQFF. The rearrangement links TRBV19 to TRBJ2-1, with 9 bases identical to TRBD2. CDR3 length: 16 amino acids. V shed 1 base and J 1 base; nucleotides not matched to a gene: 2. CDR1 and CDR2 (germline): LNHDA, SQIVND (reference sequence).

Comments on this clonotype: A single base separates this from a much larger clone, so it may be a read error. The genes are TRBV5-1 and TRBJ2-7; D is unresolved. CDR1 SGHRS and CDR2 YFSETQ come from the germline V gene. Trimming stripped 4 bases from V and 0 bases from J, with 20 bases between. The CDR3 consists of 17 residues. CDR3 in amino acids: CASSTRPAVESSYEQYF. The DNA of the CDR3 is TGCGCCAGCAGCACCAGACCGGCGGTCGAAAGCTCCTACGAGCAGTACTTC.

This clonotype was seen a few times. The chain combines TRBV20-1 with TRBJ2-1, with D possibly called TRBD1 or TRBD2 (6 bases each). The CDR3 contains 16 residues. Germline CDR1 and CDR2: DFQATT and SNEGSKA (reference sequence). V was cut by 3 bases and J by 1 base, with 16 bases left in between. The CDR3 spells CSARLYGGASYNEQFF. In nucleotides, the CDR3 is TGCAGTGCTAGGCTTTACGGGGGCGCGTCCTACAATGAGCAGTTCTTC.

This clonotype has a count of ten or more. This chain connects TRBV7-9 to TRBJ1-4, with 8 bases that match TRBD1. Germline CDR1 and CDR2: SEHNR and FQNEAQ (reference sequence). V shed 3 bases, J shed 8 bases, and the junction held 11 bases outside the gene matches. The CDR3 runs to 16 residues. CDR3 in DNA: TGTGCCAGCAGCTTGGGGGACGGACAGGGAAAAGAAAAACTGTTTTTT. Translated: CASSLGDGQGKEKLFF.

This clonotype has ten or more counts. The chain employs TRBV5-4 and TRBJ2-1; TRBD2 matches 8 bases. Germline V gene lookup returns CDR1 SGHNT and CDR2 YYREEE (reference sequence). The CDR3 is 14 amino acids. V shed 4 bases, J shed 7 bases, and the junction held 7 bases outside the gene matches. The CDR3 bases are TGTGCCAGCAGCCGTCGGGAGGGGGGAAATGAGCAGTTCTTC. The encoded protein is CASSRREGGNEQFF. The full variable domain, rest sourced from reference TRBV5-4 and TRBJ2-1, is ETGVTQSPTHLIKTRGQQVTLRCSSQSGHNTVSWYQQALGQGPQFIFQYYREEENGRGNFPPRFSGLQFPNYSSELNVNALELDDSALYLCASSRREGGNEQFFGPGTRLTVL.

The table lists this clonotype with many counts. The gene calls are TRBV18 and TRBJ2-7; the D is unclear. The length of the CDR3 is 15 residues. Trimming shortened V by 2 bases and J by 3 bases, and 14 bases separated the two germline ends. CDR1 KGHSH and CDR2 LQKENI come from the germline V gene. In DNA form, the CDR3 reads TGTGCCAGCTCACCAACTATTGAGTGGTACTACGAGCAGTACTTC. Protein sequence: CASSPTIEWYYEQYF.